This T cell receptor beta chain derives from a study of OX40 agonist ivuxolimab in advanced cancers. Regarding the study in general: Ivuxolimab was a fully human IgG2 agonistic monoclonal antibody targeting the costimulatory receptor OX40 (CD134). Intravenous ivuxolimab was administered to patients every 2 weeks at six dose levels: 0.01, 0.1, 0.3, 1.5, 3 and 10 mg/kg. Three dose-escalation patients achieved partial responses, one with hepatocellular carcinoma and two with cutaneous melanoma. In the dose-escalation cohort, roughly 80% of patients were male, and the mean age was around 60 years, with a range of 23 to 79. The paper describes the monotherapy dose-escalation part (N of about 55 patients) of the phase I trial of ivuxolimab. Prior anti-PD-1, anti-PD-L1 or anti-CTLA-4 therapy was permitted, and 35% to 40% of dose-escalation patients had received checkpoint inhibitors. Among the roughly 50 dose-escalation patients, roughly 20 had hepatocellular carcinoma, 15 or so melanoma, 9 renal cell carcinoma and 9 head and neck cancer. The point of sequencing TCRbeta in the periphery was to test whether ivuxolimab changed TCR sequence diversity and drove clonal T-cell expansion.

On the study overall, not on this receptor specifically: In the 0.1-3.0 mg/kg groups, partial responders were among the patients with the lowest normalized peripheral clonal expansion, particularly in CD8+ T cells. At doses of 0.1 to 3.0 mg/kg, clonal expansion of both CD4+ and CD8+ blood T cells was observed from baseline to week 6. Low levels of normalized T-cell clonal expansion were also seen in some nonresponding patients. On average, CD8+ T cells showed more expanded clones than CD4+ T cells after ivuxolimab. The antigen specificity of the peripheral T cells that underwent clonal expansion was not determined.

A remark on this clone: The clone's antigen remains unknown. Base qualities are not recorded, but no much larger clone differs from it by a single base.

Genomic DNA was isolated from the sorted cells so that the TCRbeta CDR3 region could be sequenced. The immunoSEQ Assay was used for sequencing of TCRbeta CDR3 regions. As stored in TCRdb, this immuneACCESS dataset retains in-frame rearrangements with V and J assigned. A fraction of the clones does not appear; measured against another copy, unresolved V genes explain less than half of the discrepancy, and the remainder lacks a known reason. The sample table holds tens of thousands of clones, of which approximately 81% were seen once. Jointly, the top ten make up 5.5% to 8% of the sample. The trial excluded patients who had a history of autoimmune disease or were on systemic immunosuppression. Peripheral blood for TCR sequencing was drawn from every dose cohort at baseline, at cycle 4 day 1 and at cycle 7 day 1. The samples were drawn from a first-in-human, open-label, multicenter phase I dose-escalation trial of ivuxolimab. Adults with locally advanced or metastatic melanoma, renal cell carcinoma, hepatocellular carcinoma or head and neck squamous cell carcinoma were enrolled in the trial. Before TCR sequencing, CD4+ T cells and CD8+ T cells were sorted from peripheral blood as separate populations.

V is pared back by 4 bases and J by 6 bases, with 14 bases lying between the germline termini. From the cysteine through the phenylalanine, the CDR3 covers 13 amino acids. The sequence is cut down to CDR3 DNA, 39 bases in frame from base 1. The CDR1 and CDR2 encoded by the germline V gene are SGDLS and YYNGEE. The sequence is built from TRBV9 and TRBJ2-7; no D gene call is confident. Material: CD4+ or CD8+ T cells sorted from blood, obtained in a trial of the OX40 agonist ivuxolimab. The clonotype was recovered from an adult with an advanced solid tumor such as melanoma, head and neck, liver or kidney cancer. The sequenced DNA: TGTGCCAGCAGCCCGACTGGGTTCCGCGAGCAGTACTTC. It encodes CASSPTGFREQYF.